A single sample gave rise to the 24 T cell receptor beta chains below, sequenced in a study of blood T cell repertoires in COVID-19. Profiled with immunoSEQ multiplex PCR; TCRdb holds only in-frame clones, not every one. The sample has around 220,000 clones, 75% to 90% seen once. The specimen sequenced was peripheral blood. The receptors stem from an elderly woman with COVID-19, enrolled during active disease.

This clone was counted only a few times. The V gene is TRBV7-3, the J gene TRBJ2-5; D possibly corresponds to TRBD1 (5 bases). The CDR3 loop spans 16 amino acids. Germline V CDR1 and CDR2: SGHTA, FQGTGA. V shed 2 bases and J shed 1 base, with 14 bases lying between them. The CDR3 bases are TGTGCCAGCAGCTTAGGGCAGGGTAGGACCCAAGAGACCCAGTACTTC. Translation: CASSLGQGRTQETQYF.

This chain connects TRBV2 to TRBJ2-3, with 8 bases matching TRBD2. Germline V lookup: CDR1 SNHLY, CDR2 FYNNEI. The ends lost 8 bases at V and 0 bases at J; junction bases unmatched: 7. CDR3 length: 15 residues. In DNA, the CDR3 is TGTGCCAGCCAGAACGAGCGGGGGAGCACAGATACGCAGTATTTT. Translating it yields CASQNERGSTDTQYF.

This chain joins TRBV7-2 and TRBJ1-5; TRBD1 aligns across 9 bases. This CDR3 has 15 residues. The ends lost 5 bases at V and 5 bases at J; junction bases unmatched: 7. CDR1 and CDR2 from the germline V gene are SGHTA and FQGNSA. The CDR3 DNA follows: TGTGCCAGCAGCCCCGTGACAGGGGGGTATCAGCCCCAGCATTTT. Protein sequence: CASSPVTGGYQPQHF.

This chain joins TRBV18 and TRBJ1-5, with D possibly TRBD1 on 6 matching bases. CDR3 size: 15 residues. The germline V gene encodes CDR1 KGHSH and CDR2 LQKENI. Trimming took off 5 bases at V and 0 bases at J, with 11 bases between the two ends. CDR3 residues: CASSSGHNSNQPQHF. The CDR3 DNA sequence: TGTGCCAGCTCATCGGGACACAATAGCAATCAGCCCCAGCATTTT.

The J gene is TRBJ2-1, the V gene TRBV24-1; 8 bases agree with TRBD2. The junction had 4 bases not matched to a gene; V was cut back by 2 bases and J by 5 bases. The CDR3 consists of 15 residues. Germline V gene lookup returns CDR1 KGHDR and CDR2 SFDVKD. In DNA form, the CDR3 reads TGTGCCACCAGTGATTCTAGCGGGTTTAACAATGAGCAGTTCTTC. As protein: CATSDSSGFNNEQFF.

The gene calls are TRBV6-4 and TRBJ2-3; the D is unclear. The V end lost 6 bases, the J end lost 2 bases, and 15 bases lay between the germline ends. The CDR3 length is 15 residues. Germline lookup yields CDR1 MRHNA and CDR2 SNTAGT. In DNA, the CDR3 is TGTGCCAGCAGCCGGTCTGGTTCCGCCACAGATACGCAGTATTTT. It specifies CASSRSGSATDTQYF.

The gene calls are TRBV7-9 and TRBJ1-6; 9 bases match TRBD1. The trim removed 4 bases at V and 7 bases at J, leaving 2 bases unmatched. The CDR3 contains 14 residues. The germline V gene has CDR1 SEHNR and CDR2 FQNEAQ (reference sequence). The CDR3: CASSSQGANSPLHF. In DNA, the CDR3 is TGTGCCAGCAGCTCACAGGGGGCCAATTCACCCCTCCACTTT.

This clone was seen more than once but under ten times. This rearrangement joins TRBV27 to TRBJ1-5; weak D call: TRBD1 (5 bases). Germline-derived CDR1 and CDR2 are MNHEY and SMNVEV (reference sequence). The CDR3 loop spans 15 amino acids. V lost 6 bases and J lost 4, with 16 bases in between. The CDR3 DNA follows: TGTGCCAGCAGAACCTCGGGACTGTTGAATCAGCCCCAGCATTTT. It codes for CASRTSGLLNQPQHF.

This rearrangement joins TRBV15 to TRBJ2-1, with 11 bases identical to TRBD2. The trim removed 8 bases at V and 7 bases at J, leaving 4 bases unmatched. The germline V gene encodes CDR1 LNHNV and CDR2 YYDKDF (reference sequence). CDR3 length: 13 amino acids. The DNA for the CDR3 is TGTGCCACCCGTACTAGCGGGAGAAATGAGCAGTTCTTC. It codes for CATRTSGRNEQFF. Supplemented by reference TRBV15 and TRBJ2-1, the full variable domain reads DAMVIQNPRYQVTQFGKPVTLSCSQTLNHNVMYWYQQKSSQAPKLLFHYYDKDFNNEADTPDNFQSRRPNTSFCFLDIRSPGLGDTAMYLCATRTSGRNEQFFGPGTRLTVL.

The chain has TRBV7-2 and TRBJ2-5, with D tentatively TRBD2 (6 bases). Deletions cut 6 bases from V and 0 bases from J, with 11 bases between. CDR1 and CDR2 from the germline V gene are SGHTA and FQGNSA. This CDR3 spans 14 amino acids. CDR3 in DNA: TGTGCCAGCAGAGAGCGGGCGTACCAAGAGACCCAGTACTTC. This translates into CASRERAYQETQYF. Full variable domain (missing parts from reference TRBV7-2 and TRBJ2-5): GAGVSQSPSNKVTEKGKDVELRCDPISGHTALYWYRQSLGQGLEFLIYFQGNSAPDKSGLPSDRFSAERTGGSVSTLTIQRTQQEDSAVYLCASRERAYQETQYFGPGTRLLVL.

The chain has TRBV28 and TRBJ2-7; a weak D match, TRBD1 (5 bases). Germline V lookup: CDR1 MDHEN, CDR2 SYDVKM. CDR3 length equals 15 residues. The germline V and J ends were trimmed by 4 bases and 0 bases, with 13 bases remaining between them. CDR3 bases: TGTGCCAGCAGTTCAACAGGTAGATTCTCCTACGAGCAGTACTTC. This encodes CASSSTGRFSYEQYF. Full variable domain (remainder filled in from reference TRBV28 and TRBJ2-7): DVKVTQSSRYLVKRTGEKVFLECVQDMDHENMFWYRQDPGLGLRLIYFSYDVKMKEKGDIPEGYSVSREKKERFSLILESASTNQTSMYLCASSSTGRFSYEQYFGPGTRLTVT.

V gene TRBV7-9 combines with J gene TRBJ1-4; D is undetermined. CDR1 is SEHNR and CDR2 is FQNEAQ in the germline V gene (reference sequence). The CDR3 length is 17 residues. The V and J ends lost 3 bases and 5 bases respectively, with 19 bases between them. The CDR3: CASSFRLLDWVNEKLFF. The CDR3 region has the DNA TGTGCCAGCAGCTTTAGATTATTGGACTGGGTGAATGAAAAACTGTTTTTT.

This clone was observed a single time. The chain recombines TRBV7-9 with TRBJ1-1; 8 bases align to TRBD1. Germline V CDR1 and CDR2: SEHNR, FQNEAQ (reference sequence). V trimming: 4 bases; J trimming: 7 bases; junction bases outside the gene matches: 8. CDR3 length: 14 amino acids. This CDR3 is CASSSLTGVLEAFF. CDR3 DNA sequence: TGTGCCAGCAGCTCCCTGACAGGGGTTCTTGAAGCTTTCTTT.

The genes are TRBV2 and TRBJ2-7, with 10 positions matching TRBD1. Trimming cost V 4 bases and J 3 bases; bases outside gene matches: 6. CDR1 SNHLY and CDR2 FYNNEI come from the germline V gene. The length of the CDR3 is 15 residues. In DNA, the CDR3 is TGTGCCAGCAGTGGATTCGGGACAGGGGACTACGAGCAGTACTTC. It translates to CASSGFGTGDYEQYF.

Written as DNA, the CDR3 is TGCGCCAGCAGCTTAACAGGACAGCCTAACTATGGCTACACCTTC. Translating gives CASSLTGQPNYGYTF. The V call is TRBV5-1, the J call TRBJ1-2, with D possibly matching TRBD1 (6 bases). Trimming cost V 2 bases and J 0 bases, with 11 bases left between them. Per germline, CDR1 SGHRS and CDR2 YFSETQ. The CDR3 spans 15 residues.

Here the CDR3 DNA reads TGTGCCAGCAGCCCGGGACTAGGGCGGGAGACCCAGTACTTC. It codes for CASSPGLGRETQYF. This chain uses TRBV7-2 with TRBJ2-5; 8 nucleotides match TRBD2. J lost 5 bases, V lost 5 bases, and 7 bases had no gene match. The CDR3 totals 14 residues. Per the germline V gene, CDR1 is SGHTA and CDR2 is FQGNSA.

V usage is TRBV30 and J usage is TRBJ2-1, with 9 bases fitting TRBD2. V lost 3 bases to trimming and J lost 10 bases; unmatched junction nucleotides: 7. The germline gives CDR1 GTSNPN, CDR2 SVGIG (reference sequence). This CDR3 comprises 13 residues. In nucleotides, the CDR3 is TGTGCCTGGAGGCGGGAGGGTTCGGGAGAGCAGTTCTTC. This codes for CAWRREGSGEQFF.

The chain joins TRBV19 to TRBJ2-1; 9 positions agree with TRBD2. The length of the CDR3 is 22 residues. V was pared by 5 bases and J by 0 bases, with 23 bases of the junction left unmatched. The germline gives CDR1 LNHDA, CDR2 SQIVND (reference sequence). DNA of the CDR3: TGTGCCAGTAGTCACCGGCGGTGGGACGGGGCTAGCGGGATTCGCTCCTACAATGAGCAGTTCTTC. As protein: CASSHRRWDGASGIRSYNEQFF.

This rearrangement joins TRBV7-8 to TRBJ1-1; 11 positions agree with TRBD1. The CDR3 has 15 residues. CDR1 and CDR2 from the germline V gene are SGHVS and FQNEAQ. The J segment lost 8 bases and the V segment lost 5 bases, leaving 10 bases of the junction unmatched. CDR3 sequence reads: CASSPWTGGEREAFF. In DNA form, the CDR3 reads TGTGCCAGCAGCCCCTGGACAGGGGGCGAAAGAGAAGCTTTCTTT. Combining the CDR3 with reference TRBV7-8 and TRBJ1-1 gives the whole variable domain GAGVSQSPRYKVAKRGQDVALRCDPISGHVSLFWYQQALGQGPEFLTYFQNEAQLDKSGLPSDRFFAERPEGSVSTLKIQRTQQEDSAVYLCASSPWTGGEREAFFGQGTRLTVV.

This chain links TRBV5-1 with TRBJ1-5; TRBD1 agrees at 7 bases. The CDR3 covers 15 residues. With V trimmed by 3 bases and J by 3 bases, 6 bases remained unmatched. CDR1 and CDR2 (germline): SGHRS, YFSETQ. CDR3 sequence: CASSSTGEVNQPQHF. The DNA for the CDR3 is TGCGCCAGCAGCTCAACAGGGGAGGTCAATCAGCCCCAGCATTTT.

J is TRBJ1-2 and V is TRBV20-1, with 7 bases aligning to TRBD1. This CDR3 contains 14 residues. V trimming: 3 bases; J trimming: 5 bases; junction bases outside the gene matches: 9. Germline-derived CDR1 and CDR2 are DFQATT and SNEGSKA (reference sequence). CDR3 protein: CSASGGGTAYGYTF. The CDR3 nucleotides read TGCAGTGCTAGTGGGGGCGGGACAGCATATGGCTACACCTTC.

The J gene is TRBJ1-5, the V gene TRBV27; D not certain. Trimming removed 6 bases at V and 4 bases at J, with 10 bases between. Germline loops: CDR1 MNHEY, CDR2 SMNVEV (reference sequence). The CDR3 spans 13 residues. CDR3 region: CASSRDGNQPQHF. DNA for the CDR3: TGTGCCAGCAGCCGGGATGGAAATCAGCCCCAGCATTTT.

The V gene is TRBV18, the J gene TRBJ2-7, with TRBD2 matching over 8 bases. CDR1 and CDR2 from the germline V gene are KGHSH and LQKENI. The length of the CDR3 is 18 residues. With 5 bases clipped from V and 0 bases from J, the junction kept 15 bases outside the gene matches. The CDR3 DNA is TGTGCCAGCTCAATCACAGTATCGACTAGCGTGCGCTCCTACGAGCAGTACTTC. This codes for CASSITVSTSVRSYEQYF.

The rearrangement uses TRBV11-2 and TRBJ2-3, with a tentative D call TRBD1 (6 bases). The CDR3 loop spans 14 amino acids. From germline, CDR1 is SGHAT and CDR2 FQNNGV. The V and J ends lost 3 bases and 2 bases respectively, with 9 bases between them. CDR3 amino acids: CASSLQGTTDTQYF. The CDR3 region has the DNA TGTGCCAGCAGCTTGCAGGGGACCACAGATACGCAGTATTTT.